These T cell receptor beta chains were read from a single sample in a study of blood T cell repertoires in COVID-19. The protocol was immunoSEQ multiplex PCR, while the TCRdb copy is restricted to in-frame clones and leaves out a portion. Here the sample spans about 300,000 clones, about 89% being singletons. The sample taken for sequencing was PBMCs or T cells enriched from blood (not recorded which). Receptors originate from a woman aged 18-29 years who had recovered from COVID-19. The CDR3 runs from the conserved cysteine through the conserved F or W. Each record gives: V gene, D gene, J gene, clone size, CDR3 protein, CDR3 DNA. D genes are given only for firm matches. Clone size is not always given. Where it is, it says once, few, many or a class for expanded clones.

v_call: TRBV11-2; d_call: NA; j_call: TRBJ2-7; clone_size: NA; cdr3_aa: CASSLAFGHDEQYF; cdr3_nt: TGTGCCAGCAGCTTAGCCTTTGGGCACGACGAGCAGTACTTC
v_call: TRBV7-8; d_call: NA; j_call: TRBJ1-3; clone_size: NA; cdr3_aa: CASSLTVDGNTIYF; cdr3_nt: TGTGCCAGCAGCTTGACAGTGGATGGAAACACCATATATTTT
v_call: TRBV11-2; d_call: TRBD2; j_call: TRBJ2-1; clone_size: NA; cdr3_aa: CASSLSGGASYNEQFF; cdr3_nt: TGTGCCAGCAGCCTTAGCGGGGGGGCTTCCTACAATGAGCAGTTCTTC
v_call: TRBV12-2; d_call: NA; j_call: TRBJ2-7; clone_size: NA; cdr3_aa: CASRLSSGEQYF; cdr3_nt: TGTGCAAGTCGCCTGAGCTCGGGGGAGCAGTACTTC
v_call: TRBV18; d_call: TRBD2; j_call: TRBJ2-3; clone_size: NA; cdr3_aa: CASSLRPWTSGRGADTQYF; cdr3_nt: TGTGCCAGCTCACTGCGGCCATGGACTAGCGGGAGGGGGGCAGATACGCAGTATTTT
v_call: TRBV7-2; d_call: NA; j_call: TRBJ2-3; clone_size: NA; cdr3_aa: CASSLVKRTPGDTQYF; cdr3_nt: TGTGCCAGCAGCTTAGTAAAGCGGACCCCCGGAGATACGCAGTATTTT
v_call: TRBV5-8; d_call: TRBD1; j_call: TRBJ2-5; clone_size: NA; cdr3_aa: CASSLPGQGMQTQYF; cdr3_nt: TGTGCCAGCAGCTTACCGGGACAGGGTATGCAGACCCAGTACTTC
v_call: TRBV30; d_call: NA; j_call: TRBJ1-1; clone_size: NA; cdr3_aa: CARREVTEAFF; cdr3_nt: TGTGCCCGAAGAGAGGTCACTGAAGCTTTCTTT
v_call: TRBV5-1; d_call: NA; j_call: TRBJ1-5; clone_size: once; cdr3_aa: CASSLAGEQPQHF; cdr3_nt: TGCGCCAGCAGCTTGGCGGGGGAACAGCCCCAGCATTTT
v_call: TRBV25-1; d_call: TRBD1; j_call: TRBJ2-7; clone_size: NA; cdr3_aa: CASTLTFGDRLYEQYF; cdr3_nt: TGTGCCAGCACCCTTACCTTTGGGGACAGGCTCTACGAGCAGTACTTC
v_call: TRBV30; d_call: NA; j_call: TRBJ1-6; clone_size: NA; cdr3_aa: CAWSLALNNSPLHF; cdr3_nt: TGTGCCTGGAGTCTCGCACTGAATAATTCACCCCTCCACTTT
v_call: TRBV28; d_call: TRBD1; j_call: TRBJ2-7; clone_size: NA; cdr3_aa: CASSAALRQGNYEQYF; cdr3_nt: TGTGCCAGCAGTGCCGCCCTAAGACAGGGGAATTACGAGCAGTACTTC
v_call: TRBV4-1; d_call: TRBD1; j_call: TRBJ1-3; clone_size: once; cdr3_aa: CASSQDQTGDRLSGNTIYF; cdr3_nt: TGCGCCAGCAGCCAGGATCAGACAGGGGATCGTCTCTCTGGAAACACCATATATTTT
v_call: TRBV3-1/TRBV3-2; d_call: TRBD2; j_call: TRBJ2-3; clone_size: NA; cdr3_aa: CASAGTSGRWADTQYF; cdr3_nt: TGTGCCAGTGCGGGGACTAGCGGGAGGTGGGCAGATACGCAGTATTTT
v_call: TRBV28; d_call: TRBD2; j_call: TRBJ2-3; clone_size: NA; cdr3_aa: CASSFQLAGEFSTDTQYF; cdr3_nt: TGTGCCAGCAGTTTTCAGCTAGCGGGGGAGTTTAGCACAGATACGCAGTATTTT
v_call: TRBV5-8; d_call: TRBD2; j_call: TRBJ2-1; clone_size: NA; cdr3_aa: CASSLTAGVPDEQFF; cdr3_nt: TGTGCCAGCAGCCTGACCGCGGGAGTCCCCGATGAGCAGTTCTTC
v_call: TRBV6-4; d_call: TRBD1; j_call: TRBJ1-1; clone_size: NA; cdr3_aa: CASSPQGGNTEAFF; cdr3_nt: TGTGCCAGCAGCCCGCAGGGGGGGAACACTGAAGCTTTCTTT
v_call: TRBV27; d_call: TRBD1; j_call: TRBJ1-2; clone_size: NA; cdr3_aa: CASSSTGGAYGYTF; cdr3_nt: TGTGCCAGCAGTTCGACAGGGGGCGCCTATGGCTACACCTTC
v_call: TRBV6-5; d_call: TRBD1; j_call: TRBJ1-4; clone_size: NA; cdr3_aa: CASSLKGAGEEKLFF; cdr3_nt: TGTGCCAGCAGCTTAAAGGGGGCGGGTGAAGAAAAACTGTTTTTT
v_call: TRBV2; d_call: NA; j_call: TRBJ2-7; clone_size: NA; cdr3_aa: CASSDGVVEQYF; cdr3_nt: TGTGCCAGCAGTGACGGTGTGGTCGAGCAGTACTTC
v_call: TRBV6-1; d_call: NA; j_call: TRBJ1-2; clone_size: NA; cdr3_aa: CASSEEYGYTF; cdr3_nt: TGTGCCAGCAGTGAGGAGTATGGCTACACCTTC
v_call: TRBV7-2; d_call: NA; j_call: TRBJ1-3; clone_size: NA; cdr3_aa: CASSFRRGGGLSSGNTIYF; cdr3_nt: TGTGCCAGCAGCTTTAGAAGGGGTGGCGGACTAAGCTCTGGAAACACCATATATTTT
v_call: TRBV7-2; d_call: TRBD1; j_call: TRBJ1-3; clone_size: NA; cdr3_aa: CASSLAAAGGSGNTIYF; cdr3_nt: TGTGCCAGCAGCTTAGCGGCGGCAGGGGGGTCTGGAAACACCATATATTTT
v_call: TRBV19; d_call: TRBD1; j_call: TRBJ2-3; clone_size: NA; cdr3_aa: CASSIEDRVTDTQYF; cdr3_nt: TGTGCCAGTAGTATAGAGGACAGGGTCACAGATACGCAGTATTTT
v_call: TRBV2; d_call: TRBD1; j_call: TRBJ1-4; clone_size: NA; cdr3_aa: CASSNDRGINEKLFF; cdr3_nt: TGTGCCAGCAGTAACGACAGGGGGATTAATGAAAAACTGTTTTTT
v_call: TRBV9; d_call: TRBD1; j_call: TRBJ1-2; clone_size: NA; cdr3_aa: CASSAWTGDGYTF; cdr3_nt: TGTGCCAGCAGCGCTTGGACAGGCGATGGCTACACCTTC
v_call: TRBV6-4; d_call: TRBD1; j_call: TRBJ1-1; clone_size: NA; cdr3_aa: CASSDGDRAEAFF; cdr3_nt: TGTGCCAGCAGTGACGGGGACAGGGCTGAAGCTTTCTTT
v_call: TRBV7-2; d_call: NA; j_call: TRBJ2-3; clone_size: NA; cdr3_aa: CASRPQTDTQYF; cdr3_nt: TGTGCCAGCAGGCCCCAGACAGATACGCAGTATTTT
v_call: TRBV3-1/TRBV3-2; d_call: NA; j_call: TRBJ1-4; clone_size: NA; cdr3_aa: CASSRNTGSTNEKLFF; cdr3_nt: TGTGCCAGCAGCCGTAATACAGGGTCAACTAATGAAAAACTGTTTTTT
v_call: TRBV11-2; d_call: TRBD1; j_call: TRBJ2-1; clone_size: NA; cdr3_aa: CASSLDRGRPNEQFF; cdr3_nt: TGTGCCAGCAGCTTAGACAGGGGGCGCCCCAATGAGCAGTTCTTC
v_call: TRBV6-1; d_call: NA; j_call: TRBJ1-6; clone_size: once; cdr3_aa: CASSEPFEGSPLHF; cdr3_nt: TGTGCCAGCAGTGAACCTTTCGAGGGCTCACCCCTCCACTTT
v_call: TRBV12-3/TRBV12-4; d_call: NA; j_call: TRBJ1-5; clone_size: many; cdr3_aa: CASSLGAWEPQHF; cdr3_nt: TGTGCCAGCAGTTTAGGGGCGTGGGAGCCCCAGCATTTT
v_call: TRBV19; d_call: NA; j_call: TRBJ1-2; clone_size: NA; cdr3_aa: CASSIRAGLGYGYTF; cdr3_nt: TGTGCCAGTAGTATACGGGCAGGGCTCGGCTATGGCTACACCTTC
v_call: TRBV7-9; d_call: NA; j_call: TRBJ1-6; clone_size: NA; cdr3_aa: CASSLGAEGNSPLHF; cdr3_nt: TGTGCCAGCAGCTTAGGGGCGGAGGGAAATTCACCCCTCCACTTT
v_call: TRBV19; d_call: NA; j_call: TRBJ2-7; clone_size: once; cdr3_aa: CASSINRAIYEQYF; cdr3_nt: TGTGCCAGTAGTATAAACAGGGCTATCTACGAGCAGTACTTC
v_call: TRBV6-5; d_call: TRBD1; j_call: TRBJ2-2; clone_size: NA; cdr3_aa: CASGTGGSGELFF; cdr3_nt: TGTGCCAGCGGGACAGGGGGGTCCGGGGAGCTGTTTTTT
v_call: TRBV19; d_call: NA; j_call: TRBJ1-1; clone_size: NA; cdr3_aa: CASREQGNTEAFF; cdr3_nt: TGTGCCAGTAGAGAACAGGGAAACACTGAAGCTTTCTTT
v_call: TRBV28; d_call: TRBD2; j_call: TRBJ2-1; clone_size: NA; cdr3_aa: CASSPGGRNEQFF; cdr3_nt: TGTGCCAGCAGTCCGGGGGGAAGAAATGAGCAGTTCTTC
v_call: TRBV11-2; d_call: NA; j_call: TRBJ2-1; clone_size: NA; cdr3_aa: CASSLHTESSYNEQFF; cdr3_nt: TGTGCCAGCAGCTTACATACAGAGAGCTCCTACAATGAGCAGTTCTTC
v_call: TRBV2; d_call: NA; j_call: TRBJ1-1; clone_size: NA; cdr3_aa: CASSLSGVFAFF; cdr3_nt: TGTGCCAGCAGTCTTTCAGGGGTTTTCGCTTTCTTT
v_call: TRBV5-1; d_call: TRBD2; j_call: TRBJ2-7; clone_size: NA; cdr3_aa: CASSLSPSGSPIDIYEQYF; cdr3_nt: TGCGCCAGCAGCTTGTCTCCTAGCGGGAGCCCGATCGATATCTACGAGCAGTACTTC
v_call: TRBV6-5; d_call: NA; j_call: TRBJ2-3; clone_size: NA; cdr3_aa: CASSRRTEGDTQYF; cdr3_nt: TGTGCCAGCAGTAGGAGGACGGAGGGGGATACGCAGTATTTT
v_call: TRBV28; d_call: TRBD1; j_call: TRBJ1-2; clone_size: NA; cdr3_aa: CASSLTGGNYGYTF; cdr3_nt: TGTGCCAGCAGTTTGACAGGGGGCAACTATGGCTACACCTTC
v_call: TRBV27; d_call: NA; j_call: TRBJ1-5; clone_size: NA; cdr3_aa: CASSFRTEPQHF; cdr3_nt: TGTGCCAGCAGTTTTCGGACAGAGCCCCAGCATTTT
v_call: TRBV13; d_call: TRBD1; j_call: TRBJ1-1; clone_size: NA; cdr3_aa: CASSQLLSDRANTEAFF; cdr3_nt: TGTGCCAGCAGCCAGCTTTTGAGCGACAGGGCCAACACTGAAGCTTTCTTT
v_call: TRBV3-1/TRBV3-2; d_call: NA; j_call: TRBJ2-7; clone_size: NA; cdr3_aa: CASSQGRAGQFDEQYF; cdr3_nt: TGTGCCAGCAGCCAGGGAAGAGCGGGCCAGTTTGACGAGCAGTACTTC
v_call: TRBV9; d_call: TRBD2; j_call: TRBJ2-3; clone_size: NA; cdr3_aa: CASSSGASGRHTDTQYF; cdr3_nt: TGTGCCAGCAGCTCCGGGGCTAGCGGGCGACACACAGATACGCAGTATTTT
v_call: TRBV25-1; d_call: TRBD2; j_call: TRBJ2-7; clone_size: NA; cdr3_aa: CASSELLAGVNEQYF; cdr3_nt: TGTGCCAGCAGTGAACTACTAGCGGGGGTAAACGAGCAGTACTTC
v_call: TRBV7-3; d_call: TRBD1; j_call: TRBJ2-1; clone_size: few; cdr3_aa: CASSYRQGSDNEQFF; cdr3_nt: TGTGCCAGCAGCTACCGACAGGGAAGTGACAATGAGCAGTTCTTC
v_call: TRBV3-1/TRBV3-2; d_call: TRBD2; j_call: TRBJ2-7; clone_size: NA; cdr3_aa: CASSQALSLSGGRASREQYF; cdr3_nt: TGTGCCAGCAGCCAAGCCCTTTCTCTGAGTGGCGGGAGGGCCTCGCGCGAGCAGTACTTC
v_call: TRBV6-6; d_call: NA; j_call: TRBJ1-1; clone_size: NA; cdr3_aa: CASSPGAGFSYAFF; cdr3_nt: TGTGCCAGCAGTCCAGGGGCCGGCTTCAGTTATGCTTTCTTT
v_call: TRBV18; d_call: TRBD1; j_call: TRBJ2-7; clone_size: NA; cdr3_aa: CASSPPRTGGFDEQYF; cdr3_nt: TGTGCCAGCTCACCACCAAGGACAGGGGGCTTCGACGAGCAGTACTTC
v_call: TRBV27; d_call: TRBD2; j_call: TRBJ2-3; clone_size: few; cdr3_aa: CASCRLAGPTDTQYF; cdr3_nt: TGTGCCAGCTGTCGACTAGCGGGCCCCACAGATACGCAGTATTTT
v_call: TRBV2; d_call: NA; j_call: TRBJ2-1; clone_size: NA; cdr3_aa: CASSERADQTSYNEQFF; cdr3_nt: TGTGCCAGCAGTGAAAGGGCGGATCAGACTAGCTACAATGAGCAGTTCTTC
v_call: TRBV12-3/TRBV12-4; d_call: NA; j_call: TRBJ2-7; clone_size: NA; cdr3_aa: CASSLYKYEQYF; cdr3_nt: TGTGCCAGCAGTTTGTACAAATACGAGCAGTACTTC